The clone carrying this TCR beta chain was counted ten times or more. TCRdb re-called the 5' RACE reads through MiXCR, storing one row per CDR3 protein. The sample lists 300,000 to 350,000 distinct CDR3 sequences, roughly 12% seen once, with roughly 9.1% in the top ten. Looked up from germline, CDR1 is SGHRS and CDR2 is YFSETQ. The CDR3 has 16 amino acids. V lost 3 bases and J lost 4; bases outside the gene matches: 5. This record comes from a study of CD8 T cells in ankylosing spondylitis. The chain links TRBV5-1 to TRBJ2-2; 11 positions match TRBD1. The receptor's source is a female donor with ankylosing spondylitis or in good health (not recorded which). The source material was blood, either unsorted or a sorted T cell fraction (not recorded which). CDR3 in amino acids: CASSWTGGESTGELFF. Written as DNA, the CDR3 is TGCGCCAGCAGCTGGACAGGGGGCGAGAGCACCGGGGAGCTGTTTTTT.